This record concerns one TCR beta chain sequence. This sample stems from a study of blood T cell repertoires in COVID-19. Patients at the Seattle site were enrolled during active infection and followed longitudinally. Germline loops: CDR1 SGHDT, CDR2 YYEEEE. CDR3 length: 16 amino acids. V was cut by 4 bases and J by 4 bases, with 21 bases left in between. In the authors' workflow: Estimation of nucleated cell counts was performed using reference gene primer amplification. Profiled with immunoSEQ multiplex PCR; TCRdb holds only in-frame clones, not every one. That table supplies the V and J calls and clone size; D and trimming were determined from the DNA. The table lists some 160,000 clones, about 83% of them singletons, with over 9% in the top ten.

The rearrangement joins TRBV5-6 to TRBJ2-7, with D perhaps matching TRBD1 (5 bases). The sequence derives from a woman in her 70s with COVID-19, enrolled during active disease. The source material was peripheral blood. CDR3 protein: CASSQGRTGPGYEQYF. CDR3 nucleotides: TGTGCCAGCAGCCAAGGACGCACAGGACCAGGGTACGAGCAGTACTTC.